By share, the clone carrying this T cell receptor (beta chain) ranks as medium-sized. TCRs were put through approximately 20 PCR cycles of amplification with Phusion. A constant-region primer and the V-primer adapter served as the primer pair. Amplification of the isolated mRNA used in vitro transcription. TCRdb processed the reads anew with MiXCR; each CDR3 protein has one entry. This table has under 60,000 distinct CDR3 sequences, approximately 31% appearing once. This specimen belongs to a study of low-dose radiotherapy and immunotherapy resistance in tumors. For the study at large: Cohort 1 was treated with 0.5 Gy per fraction at 2-week intervals, amounting to 6.5 Gy overall. Dosing for Cohort 2 consisted of 1 Gy per fraction every two weeks, reaching a total of 13 Gy over 26 weeks.

The CDR3 is made up of 14 amino acids. V was pared by 4 bases and J by 8 bases, with 13 bases between. CDR1 SGHRS and CDR2 YFSETQ come from the germline V gene. Time point defined: after trial treatment. Described treatment: LDRT plus nivolumab, ipilimumab, low-dose cyclophosphamide and aspirin (RACIN trial). The therapy administered to donors comprised nivolumab, ipilimumab, aspirin, low-dose cyclophosphamide and low-dose radiotherapy. The rearrangement joins TRBV5-1 to TRBJ1-6; D might be TRBD1 (6 bases). The receptor's source is a male donor with rectosigmoid adenocarcinoma. This sample comprised PBMCs, obtained after low-dose radiotherapy plus immunotherapy. As DNA, the CDR3 is TGCGCCAGCAGCCCAGCGGGGGGCTATTCACCCCTCCACTTT. It encodes CASSPAGGYSPLHF.